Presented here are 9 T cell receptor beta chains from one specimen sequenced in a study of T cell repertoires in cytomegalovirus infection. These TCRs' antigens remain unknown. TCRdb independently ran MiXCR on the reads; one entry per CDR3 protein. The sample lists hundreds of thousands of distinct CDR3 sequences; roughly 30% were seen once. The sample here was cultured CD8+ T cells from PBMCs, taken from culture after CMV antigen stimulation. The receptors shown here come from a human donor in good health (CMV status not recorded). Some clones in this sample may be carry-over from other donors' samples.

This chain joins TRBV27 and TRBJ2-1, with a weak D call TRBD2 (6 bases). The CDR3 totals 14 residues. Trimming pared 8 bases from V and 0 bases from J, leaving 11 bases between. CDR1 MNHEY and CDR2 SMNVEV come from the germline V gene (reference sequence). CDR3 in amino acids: CASGGGSSYNEQFF. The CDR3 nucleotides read TGTGCCAGCGGTGGGGGGAGCTCCTACAATGAGCAGTTCTTC.

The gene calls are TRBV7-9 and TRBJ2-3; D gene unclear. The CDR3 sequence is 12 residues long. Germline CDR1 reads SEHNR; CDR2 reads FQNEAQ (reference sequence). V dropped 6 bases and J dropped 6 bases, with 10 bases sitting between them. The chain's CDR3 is CASRFNLDTQYF. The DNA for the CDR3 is TGTGCCAGCAGATTCAATCTGGATACGCAGTATTTT. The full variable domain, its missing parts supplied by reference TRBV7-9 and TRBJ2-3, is DTGVSQNPRHKITKRGQNVTFRCDPISEHNRLYWYRQTLGQGPEFLTYFQNEAQLEKSRLLSDRFSAERPKGSFSTLEIQRTEQGDSAMYLCASRFNLDTQYFGPGTRLTVL.

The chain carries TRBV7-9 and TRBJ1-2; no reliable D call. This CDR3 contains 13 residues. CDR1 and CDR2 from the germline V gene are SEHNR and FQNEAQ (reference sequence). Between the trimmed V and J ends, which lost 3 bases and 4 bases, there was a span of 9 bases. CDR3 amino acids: CASSFVQFYGYTF. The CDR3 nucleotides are TGTGCCAGCAGCTTCGTGCAGTTCTATGGCTACACCTTC.

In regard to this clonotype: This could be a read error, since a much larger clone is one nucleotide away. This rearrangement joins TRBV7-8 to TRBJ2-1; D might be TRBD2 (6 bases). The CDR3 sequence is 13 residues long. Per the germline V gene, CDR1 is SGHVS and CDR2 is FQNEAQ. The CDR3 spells CANSWAGTNEQFF. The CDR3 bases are TGTGCCAACAGCTGGGCCGGGACTAATGAGCAGTTCTTC.

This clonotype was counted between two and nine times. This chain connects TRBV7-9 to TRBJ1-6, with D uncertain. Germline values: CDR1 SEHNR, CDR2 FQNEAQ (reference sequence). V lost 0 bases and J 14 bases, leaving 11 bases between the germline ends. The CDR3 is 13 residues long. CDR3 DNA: TGTGCCAGCAGCTTAGCAGCGTTCAAGGCCCTCCACTTT. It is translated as CASSLAAFKALHF.

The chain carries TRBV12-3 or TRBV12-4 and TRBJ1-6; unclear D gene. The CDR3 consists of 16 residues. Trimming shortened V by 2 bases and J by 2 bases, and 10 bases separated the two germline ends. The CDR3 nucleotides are TGTGCCAGCAGTTTATGGGGATTTGCCTATAATTCACCCCTCCACTTT. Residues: CASSLWGFAYNSPLHF.

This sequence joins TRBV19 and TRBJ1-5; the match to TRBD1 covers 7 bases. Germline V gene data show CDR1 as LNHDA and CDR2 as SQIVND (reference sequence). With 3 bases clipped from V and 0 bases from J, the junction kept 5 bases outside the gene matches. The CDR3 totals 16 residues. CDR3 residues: CASSIATGTSNQPQHF. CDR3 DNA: TGTGCCAGTAGTATTGCGACAGGGACTAGCAATCAGCCCCAGCATTTT.

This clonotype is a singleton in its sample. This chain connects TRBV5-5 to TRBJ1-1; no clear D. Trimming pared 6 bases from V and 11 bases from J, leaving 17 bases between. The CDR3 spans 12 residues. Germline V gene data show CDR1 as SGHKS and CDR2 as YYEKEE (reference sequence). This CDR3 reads CASTNSRVGAFF. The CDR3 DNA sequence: TGTGCCAGCACAAATTCCCGGGTGGGTGCTTTCTTT.

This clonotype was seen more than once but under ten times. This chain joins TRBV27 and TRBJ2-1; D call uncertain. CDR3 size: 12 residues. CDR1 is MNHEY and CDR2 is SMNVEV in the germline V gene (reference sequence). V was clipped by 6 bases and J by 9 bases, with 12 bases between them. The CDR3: CASRDLRPEQFF. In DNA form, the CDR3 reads TGTGCCAGCAGAGACCTCCGGCCTGAGCAGTTCTTC.